The present T cell receptor beta chain was sequenced within a study of T-cell reconstitution after alpha-beta-depleted transplantation in children. General study findings and limits: Several hundred expanded graft clones reportedly were the source of alpha-beta T cells about two months after transplant. The main origin of T-cell counts and diversity one year after transplant was newly produced T cells. Some patients' high day-60 TCRbeta diversity was traced to surviving recipient T cells and thymic progenitors.

Researchers prepared the TCRbeta library using unique molecular identifiers, the study reports. Via MiXCR, TCRdb re-called the PCR reads, giving one row per CDR3 protein. This sample carries more than 500,000 distinct CDR3 sequences, about an eighth of them seen once, and the ten largest clones take 14%. The germline gives CDR1 KGHSH, CDR2 LQKENI. The CDR3 runs 16 residues. Trimming took 1 base from V and 2 from J; bases not matched to a gene: 4. As regards this clonotype: Its target is unknown.

The sample here was PBMCs, mostly from graft donor cells, taken 180 days after TCRalphabeta/CD19-depleted stem cell transplant. V and J are TRBV18 and TRBJ2-2, with 7 bases that match TRBD1. The origin of this receptor is a female patient under 10 years old who had a stem cell transplant for aplastic anemia, so the T cells may come from the graft donor. CDR3: CASSPRTGHNTGELFF. The CDR3 DNA is TGTGCCAGCTCACCACGGACAGGCCATAACACCGGGGAGCTGTTTTTT.